This entry lists 18 T cell receptor beta chains sequenced from one sample in a study of T cells in Graves' hyperthyroidism and ophthalmopathy. RNA transcripts served as the template for amplifying TCR beta CDR3 regions. The HTBI primer set drove a first-round RT-PCR of the TCR CDR3. One entry per CDR3 protein, called by TCRdb with MiXCR from the multiplex PCR reads. In the table there are about 530,000 distinct CDR3 sequences, approximately 17% of which are singletons. Sequencing used blood. Source of these receptors: a woman aged 18 to 35 with Graves' ophthalmopathy.

V and J are TRBV7-2 and TRBJ2-3; no clear D. The CDR3 extends over 14 amino acids. Trimming removed 2 bases from V and 7 bases from J, with 13 bases in between. Germline values: CDR1 SGHTA, CDR2 FQGNSA. The CDR3 loop reads CASSLPEDWNTQYF. The CDR3 nucleotides are TGTGCCAGCAGCTTACCGGAAGACTGGAATACGCAGTATTTT.

This clonotype was seen many times. J is TRBJ1-1 and V is TRBV5-5, with unresolved D. CDR1 SGHKS and CDR2 YYEKEE come from the germline V gene (reference sequence). V was trimmed by 3 bases and J by 0 bases, leaving 12 bases between them. The CDR3 is 15 amino acids. DNA for the CDR3: TGTGCCAGCAGCTCTTTGGGCCTCATGAACACTGAAGCTTTCTTT. Residues: CASSSLGLMNTEAFF.

This clonotype was recorded many times. The chain is built from TRBV2 and TRBJ2-7; 7 bases align to TRBD1. After removal of 8 bases from V and 0 bases from J, the junction contained 4 bases not matched to a gene. The germline CDR1 and CDR2 sequences are SNHLY and FYNNEI. The CDR3 is 13 amino acids. CDR3 nucleotide sequence: TGTGCCAGCGGTGGACAGGTCTCCTACGAGCAGTACTTC. Its translation: CASGGQVSYEQYF.

The chain joins TRBV20-1 to TRBJ2-3; 7 nucleotides align to TRBD1. This CDR3 has 17 residues. CDR1 and CDR2 (germline): DFQATT, SNEGSKA (reference sequence). V was clipped by 0 bases and J by 2 bases; unmatched bases: 11. The CDR3 region has the DNA TGCAGTGCTAGAGACACCGGGACAGTGAGATACACAGATACGCAGTATTTT. This translates into CSARDTGTVRYTDTQYF.

This clonotype was picked up many times. The chain is built from TRBV7-2 and TRBJ2-3; possible D gene TRBD1, 6 bases. Germline V gives CDR1 SGHTA, CDR2 FQGNSA. The CDR3 covers 15 residues. V dropped 4 bases and J dropped 2 bases, with 13 bases sitting between them. The CDR3 sequence: CASSSPGTHTDTQYF. The CDR3 DNA reads TGTGCCAGCAGCTCTCCCGGGACACACACAGATACGCAGTATTTT.

The rearrangement uses TRBV5-1 and TRBJ2-2; D ambiguous. The CDR3 runs 11 residues. Germline V gives CDR1 SGHRS, CDR2 YFSETQ. The CDR3 sequence is CWVKNTGELFF. CDR3 nucleotides: TGCTGGGTGAAGAACACCGGGGAGCTGTTTTTT.

This clonotype was seen a few times. This chain links TRBV12-3 or TRBV12-4 with TRBJ1-6; weak D call: TRBD1 (5 bases). Trimming stripped 5 bases from V and 10 bases from J, with 15 bases between. The CDR3 totals 14 residues. CDR3 sequence: CASSPRVLGSPLHF. In nucleotides, the CDR3 is TGTGCCAGCAGTCCCAGGGTCCTGGGGTCACCCCTCCACTTT.

This clonotype was counted ten times or more. J is TRBJ2-3 and V is TRBV7-2, with 8 bases identical to TRBD2. The CDR3 runs to 18 residues. The germline V gene has CDR1 SGHTA and CDR2 FQGNSA. V lost 1 base and J lost 4; bases outside the gene matches: 13. The CDR3 DNA sequence: TGTGCCAGCAGCTTAGATCGTGGACGGGAGGGCTCTCCAGATACGCAGTATTTT. Amino acids: CASSLDRGREGSPDTQYF. The whole variable domain, remainder taken from reference TRBV7-2 and TRBJ2-3, is GAGVSQSPSNKVTEKGKDVELRCDPISGHTALYWYRQSLGQGLEFLIYFQGNSAPDKSGLPSDRFSAERTGGSVSTLTIQRTQQEDSAVYLCASSLDRGREGSPDTQYFGPGTRLTVL.

This clonotype has a count of ten or more. This chain joins TRBV29-1 and TRBJ1-2; the match to TRBD1 covers 9 bases. Germline V gene data show CDR1 as SQVTM and CDR2 as ANQGSEA. J gave up 2 bases and V 1 base, and 11 bases lay outside the gene matches. CDR3 size: 17 residues. CDR3: CSVEVLGQGQGNYGYTF. The CDR3 DNA reads as TGCAGCGTTGAAGTTCTCGGACAGGGGCAGGGGAACTATGGCTACACCTTC.

This clonotype was observed at least ten times. The chain recombines TRBV20-1 with TRBJ1-1, with D possibly being TRBD1 (6 bases). Germline-derived CDR1 and CDR2 are DFQATT and SNEGSKA (reference sequence). The CDR3 runs to 13 residues. Trimming left V 5 bases short and J 1 base short, with 11 bases between. CDR3 nucleotide sequence: TGCAGTGCTCCAGGGACACAGAACACTGAAGCTTTCTTT. The encoded protein is CSAPGTQNTEAFF.

This clonotype showed up many times. The CDR3, as DNA: TGTGCCAGCAGTCGAGGGACAGGGGGCTTCAATGAGCAGTTCTTC. It codes for CASSRGTGGFNEQFF. The chain employs TRBV6-1 and TRBJ2-1; TRBD1 matches at 12 bases. Per germline, CDR1 MNHNS and CDR2 SASEGT. V lost 5 bases, J lost 6 bases, and 5 bases stayed unmatched. CDR3 length: 15 residues.

This clonotype was counted many times. The chain recombines TRBV3-1 with TRBJ2-3; TRBD1 matches 7 bases. The CDR3 runs to 15 residues. CDR1 LGHDT and CDR2 YNNKEL come from the germline V gene (reference sequence). The V and J ends lost 0 bases and 5 bases, in that order; junction bases with no gene match: 5. The CDR3 DNA reads as TGTGCCAGCAGCCAAGATATGGCAGGGGGAGATACGCAGTATTTT. Encoded protein: CASSQDMAGGDTQYF.

The genes are TRBV4-2 and TRBJ1-3; D gene unclear. V lost 1 base and J 3 bases, leaving 1 base between the germline ends. Looked up from germline, CDR1 is LGHNA and CDR2 is YNFKEQ. CDR3 length: 12 amino acids. CDR3 region: CASSQVGNTIYF. The CDR3 DNA sequence: TGTGCCAGCAGCCAAGTTGGAAACACCATATATTTT.

This sequence joins TRBV6-1 and TRBJ2-1; D may be TRBD1 (5 bases). Trimming took 11 bases from V and 3 from J, leaving 8 bases between them. This CDR3 is built from 11 residues. Germline CDR1 is MNHNS and CDR2 is SASEGT. CDR3 coding DNA: TGTGCCGTCAGGGTCTACAATGAGCAGTTCTTC. This translates into CAVRVYNEQFF.

The J gene is TRBJ2-7, the V gene TRBV6-1, with D possibly matching TRBD2 (5 bases). The CDR3 covers 14 residues. V was pared by 6 bases and J by 5 bases, with 17 bases between. Germline values: CDR1 MNHNS, CDR2 SASEGT. CDR3 bases: TGTGCCAGCAGGCCGCGGAGGAATGCCCACGAGCAGTACTTC. It yields the protein CASRPRRNAHEQYF.

This clonotype was picked up a small number of times. V gene TRBV3-1 combines with J gene TRBJ2-7; 9 positions match TRBD2. CDR1 is LGHDT, CDR2 YNNKEL, per germline (reference sequence). The CDR3 totals 14 residues. V gave up 1 base and J gave up 6 bases; unmatched junction bases: 4. The CDR3 loop reads CASSQGGTSFEQYF. The CDR3 DNA sequence: TGTGCCAGCAGCCAAGGTGGGACTAGCTTCGAGCAGTACTTC.

This clonotype was detected ten times or more. The gene calls are TRBV27 and TRBJ2-1; 14 nucleotides align to TRBD2. Trimming at V came to 2 bases and at J to 7 bases, leaving 10 bases not matched to a gene. The CDR3 runs 18 residues. Germline CDR1 reads MNHEY; CDR2 reads SMNVEV (reference sequence). The CDR3 DNA reads TGTGCCAGCAGTTTAACACCGGGACTAGCGGGAGTGGGGAATGAGCAGTTCTTC. Translated, it gives CASSLTPGLAGVGNEQFF.

This clonotype appeared a few times. This chain joins TRBV7-9 and TRBJ2-7; D perhaps matches TRBD2 (6 bases). V was shortened by 2 bases and J by 5 bases, with 13 bases between the two germline ends. Germline assignment: CDR1 SEHNR and CDR2 FQNEAQ (reference sequence). This CDR3 has 14 amino acids. CDR3 residues: CASSLTGERDEQYF. CDR3 DNA: TGTGCCAGCAGCTTAACGGGAGAGAGAGACGAGCAGTACTTC.